These T cell receptor beta chains were read from a single sample in a study of shared clonotypes between healthy human individuals. Sequencing used immunoSEQ multiplex PCR; TCRdb keeps in-frame clones, though not all of them. The sample has about 1.1 million clones; approximately 77% are singletons. Sequenced sample: memory CD4+ T cells from PBMCs. The receptors originated from a man younger than 35 in good health. Some clones in this sample may be carry-over from other donors' samples. CDR3s include the opening cysteine and the closing phenylalanine or tryptophan. Each record gives: V gene, clone size, D gene, J gene, CDR3 DNA, CDR3 protein. A D gene is named only where the DNA matches it firmly. Only part of the rows carry a size: once, few, many, or a class if the clone is expanded.

v_call: TRBV18
clone_size: NA
d_call: TRBD1
j_call: TRBJ2-7
cdr3_nt: TGTGCCAGCTCAATTCAGGGCGGACAGGGCTCCTACGAGCAGTACTTC
cdr3_aa: CASSIQGGQGSYEQYF

v_call: TRBV5-1
clone_size: few
d_call: NA
j_call: TRBJ1-2
cdr3_nt: TGCGCCAGCAGCTTGGAGACAGCAGATGGCTACACCTTC
cdr3_aa: CASSLETADGYTF

v_call: TRBV2
clone_size: NA
d_call: TRBD1
j_call: TRBJ1-3
cdr3_nt: TGTGCCAGCAGTCCCGGGACAGCCAGCTCTGGAAACACCATATATTTT
cdr3_aa: CASSPGTASSGNTIYF

v_call: TRBV30
clone_size: NA
d_call: NA
j_call: TRBJ2-3
cdr3_nt: TGTGCCTGGAGTCCCCTCCCAGATACGCAGTATTTT
cdr3_aa: CAWSPLPDTQYF

v_call: TRBV5-6
clone_size: NA
d_call: NA
j_call: TRBJ1-5
cdr3_nt: TGTGCCAGCAGCTTTGGTTACGGGGGCAGCAATCAGCCCCAGCATTTT
cdr3_aa: CASSFGYGGSNQPQHF

v_call: TRBV6-5
clone_size: few
d_call: NA
j_call: TRBJ1-2
cdr3_nt: TGTGCCAGCAGTTACCGGGCGGTTTGGGGTGGCTACACCTTC
cdr3_aa: CASSYRAVWGGYTF

v_call: TRBV5-8
clone_size: NA
d_call: TRBD2
j_call: TRBJ2-7
cdr3_nt: TGTGCCAGCAGCTTGCGGCTAGCGGACTACGAGCAGTACTTC
cdr3_aa: CASSLRLADYEQYF

v_call: TRBV5-1
clone_size: NA
d_call: TRBD2
j_call: TRBJ2-7
cdr3_nt: TGCGCCAGCAGCCCCCGGGGCGGGGGTTACTACGAGCAGTACTTC
cdr3_aa: CASSPRGGGYYEQYF

v_call: TRBV27
clone_size: NA
d_call: NA
j_call: TRBJ2-7
cdr3_nt: TGTGCCAGCAGCCAACGGAGCGGACCCTACGAGCAGTACTTC
cdr3_aa: CASSQRSGPYEQYF

v_call: TRBV30
clone_size: NA
d_call: TRBD1
j_call: TRBJ2-7
cdr3_nt: TGTGCCTGCTCGACAGGGACCAGCTACGAGCAGTACTTC
cdr3_aa: CACSTGTSYEQYF

v_call: TRBV18
clone_size: NA
d_call: NA
j_call: TRBJ1-3
cdr3_nt: TGTGCCAGCTCACCCCCAGGGGCTGGAAACACCATATATTTT
cdr3_aa: CASSPPGAGNTIYF

v_call: TRBV10-3
clone_size: once
d_call: NA
j_call: TRBJ2-1
cdr3_nt: TGTGCCATCGGGGCAGGGTCGGAAAATGAGCAGTTCTTC
cdr3_aa: CAIGAGSENEQFF

v_call: TRBV7-3
clone_size: few
d_call: TRBD2
j_call: TRBJ2-1
cdr3_nt: TGTGCCAGTGGGACTAGCGGGAGTGAGCAGTTCTTC
cdr3_aa: CASGTSGSEQFF

v_call: TRBV27
clone_size: NA
d_call: NA
j_call: TRBJ2-2
cdr3_nt: TGTGCCAGCAGCCCCTCCCTCCTAGGCACCGGGGAGCTGTTTTTT
cdr3_aa: CASSPSLLGTGELFF

v_call: TRBV28
clone_size: NA
d_call: NA
j_call: TRBJ2-2
cdr3_nt: TGTGCCAGCAGCAGGGCCAACACCGGGGAGCTGTTTTTT
cdr3_aa: CASSRANTGELFF

v_call: TRBV5-1
clone_size: NA
d_call: TRBD2
j_call: TRBJ2-5
cdr3_nt: TGCGCCAGCAGCTTGAATCCAGCGGGACAAGAGACCCAGTACTTC
cdr3_aa: CASSLNPAGQETQYF

v_call: TRBV2
clone_size: NA
d_call: NA
j_call: TRBJ2-7
cdr3_nt: TGTGCCAGCAGGCCCGGGATCTACTACGAGCAGTACTTC
cdr3_aa: CASRPGIYYEQYF

v_call: TRBV6-1
clone_size: few
d_call: TRBD1
j_call: TRBJ1-3
cdr3_nt: TGTGCCAGCAGTGAAGCGCTTCAGGGAGGGGGCAGAAACACCATATATTTT
cdr3_aa: CASSEALQGGGRNTIYF

v_call: TRBV6-5
clone_size: NA
d_call: NA
j_call: TRBJ2-5
cdr3_nt: TGTGCCAGCAGTCCCACCGGGACACGAAGAGAGACCCAGTACTTC
cdr3_aa: CASSPTGTRRETQYF

v_call: TRBV9
clone_size: NA
d_call: TRBD2
j_call: TRBJ2-3
cdr3_nt: TGTGCCAGCAGCGTAGGAGCGGGGGCAGGCACAGATACGCAGTATTTT
cdr3_aa: CASSVGAGAGTDTQYF

v_call: TRBV27
clone_size: NA
d_call: TRBD1
j_call: TRBJ2-7
cdr3_nt: TGTGCCAGCAGTAGCAGGGACAGGGACGGGCAGTACTTC
cdr3_aa: CASSSRDRDGQYF

v_call: TRBV2
clone_size: NA
d_call: NA
j_call: TRBJ1-2
cdr3_nt: TGTGCCAGCGGGCAGGGGCAAGTGAGTTATGGCTACACCTTC
cdr3_aa: CASGQGQVSYGYTF

v_call: TRBV4-2
clone_size: NA
d_call: TRBD2
j_call: TRBJ2-7
cdr3_nt: TGTGCCAGCAGCCAAGAAACTAGCGGGAGCTCCTACGAGCAGTACTTC
cdr3_aa: CASSQETSGSSYEQYF

v_call: TRBV11-1
clone_size: NA
d_call: TRBD1
j_call: TRBJ2-1
cdr3_nt: TGTGCCAGCAGCTTAGGGTGGTACTCCGGGACAGACAATGAGCAGTTCTTC
cdr3_aa: CASSLGWYSGTDNEQFF

v_call: TRBV14
clone_size: NA
d_call: TRBD1
j_call: TRBJ1-1
cdr3_nt: TGTGCCAGCAGCCGACAGGGGTTTACTGAAGCTTTCTTT
cdr3_aa: CASSRQGFTEAFF

v_call: TRBV2
clone_size: NA
d_call: NA
j_call: TRBJ1-5
cdr3_nt: TGTGCCAGCAGTCCTCAGGTGAGTCAGCCCCAGCATTTT
cdr3_aa: CASSPQVSQPQHF

v_call: TRBV18
clone_size: many
d_call: TRBD2
j_call: TRBJ2-3
cdr3_nt: TGTGCCAGCTCCCCCGGGACTAGAGATACGCAGTATTTT
cdr3_aa: CASSPGTRDTQYF

v_call: TRBV4-2
clone_size: NA
d_call: NA
j_call: TRBJ2-7
cdr3_nt: TGTGCCAGCAGCCAAGATTTCTCGGGAGCTCAGTACTTC
cdr3_aa: CASSQDFSGAQYF

v_call: TRBV6-6
clone_size: NA
d_call: TRBD2
j_call: TRBJ2-7
cdr3_nt: TGTGCCAGCCGTAGGGGGCGGGAGGGTTACGAGCAGTACTTC
cdr3_aa: CASRRGREGYEQYF

v_call: TRBV6-6
clone_size: NA
d_call: NA
j_call: TRBJ2-7
cdr3_nt: TGTGCCAGCAGTTACGCCTCACCCTCCTACGAGCAGTACTTC
cdr3_aa: CASSYASPSYEQYF

v_call: TRBV14
clone_size: once
d_call: TRBD1
j_call: TRBJ1-1
cdr3_nt: TGTGCCAGCAGCCCTCCGACAGGGACGAAGAACACTGAAGCTTTCTTT
cdr3_aa: CASSPPTGTKNTEAFF

v_call: TRBV7-6
clone_size: NA
d_call: TRBD1
j_call: TRBJ1-1
cdr3_nt: TGTGCCAGCAGCTTCAGACAGGGGGATGAAGCTTTCTTT
cdr3_aa: CASSFRQGDEAFF

v_call: TRBV11-1
clone_size: NA
d_call: NA
j_call: TRBJ2-7
cdr3_nt: TGTGCCAGCAGCCCTGGTTACACCCTACAGTACTTC
cdr3_aa: CASSPGYTLQYF

v_call: TRBV6-5
clone_size: once
d_call: NA
j_call: TRBJ2-7
cdr3_nt: TGTGCCAGCGGCCCTTCCCCGTACCCGCACGAGCAGTACTTC
cdr3_aa: CASGPSPYPHEQYF

v_call: TRBV18
clone_size: NA
d_call: NA
j_call: TRBJ1-2
cdr3_nt: TGTGCCAGCTCACCACCTGGGTCAAGGATCTATGGCTACACCTTC
cdr3_aa: CASSPPGSRIYGYTF

v_call: TRBV5-6
clone_size: few
d_call: NA
j_call: TRBJ1-1
cdr3_nt: TGTGCCAGCAGCTTGGCCGGCGGACGTACGACACGATTT
cdr3_aa: CASSLAGGRTTRF